This T cell receptor beta chain emerged from a study of cytomegalovirus exposure and HLA in healthy donors. The PCR used 60 Vbeta and 13 Jbeta primers. Clones were read by immunoSEQ multiplex PCR, and TCRdb kept only the in-frame ones, dropping some. This table has about 130,000 clones, nearly 80% appearing once. This CDR3 has 14 amino acids. Trimming shortened V by 7 bases and J by 1 base, and 10 bases separated the two germline ends. CDR1 and CDR2 (germline): LNHDA, SQIVND (reference sequence). Regarding the study as a whole: The authors enumerated over 150 TCR beta chains as linked to cytomegalovirus.

This clone occurred once. Its antigen is undetermined. The source material was PBMCs. The origin of this receptor is a male donor in good health and CMV-seronegative. V gene TRBV19 combines with J gene TRBJ2-2, with a possible D match to TRBD2 (6 bases). In DNA, the CDR3 is TGTGCCAGTAATGACGGGGGGAACACCGGGGAGCTGTTTTTT. It translates to CASNDGGNTGELFF.